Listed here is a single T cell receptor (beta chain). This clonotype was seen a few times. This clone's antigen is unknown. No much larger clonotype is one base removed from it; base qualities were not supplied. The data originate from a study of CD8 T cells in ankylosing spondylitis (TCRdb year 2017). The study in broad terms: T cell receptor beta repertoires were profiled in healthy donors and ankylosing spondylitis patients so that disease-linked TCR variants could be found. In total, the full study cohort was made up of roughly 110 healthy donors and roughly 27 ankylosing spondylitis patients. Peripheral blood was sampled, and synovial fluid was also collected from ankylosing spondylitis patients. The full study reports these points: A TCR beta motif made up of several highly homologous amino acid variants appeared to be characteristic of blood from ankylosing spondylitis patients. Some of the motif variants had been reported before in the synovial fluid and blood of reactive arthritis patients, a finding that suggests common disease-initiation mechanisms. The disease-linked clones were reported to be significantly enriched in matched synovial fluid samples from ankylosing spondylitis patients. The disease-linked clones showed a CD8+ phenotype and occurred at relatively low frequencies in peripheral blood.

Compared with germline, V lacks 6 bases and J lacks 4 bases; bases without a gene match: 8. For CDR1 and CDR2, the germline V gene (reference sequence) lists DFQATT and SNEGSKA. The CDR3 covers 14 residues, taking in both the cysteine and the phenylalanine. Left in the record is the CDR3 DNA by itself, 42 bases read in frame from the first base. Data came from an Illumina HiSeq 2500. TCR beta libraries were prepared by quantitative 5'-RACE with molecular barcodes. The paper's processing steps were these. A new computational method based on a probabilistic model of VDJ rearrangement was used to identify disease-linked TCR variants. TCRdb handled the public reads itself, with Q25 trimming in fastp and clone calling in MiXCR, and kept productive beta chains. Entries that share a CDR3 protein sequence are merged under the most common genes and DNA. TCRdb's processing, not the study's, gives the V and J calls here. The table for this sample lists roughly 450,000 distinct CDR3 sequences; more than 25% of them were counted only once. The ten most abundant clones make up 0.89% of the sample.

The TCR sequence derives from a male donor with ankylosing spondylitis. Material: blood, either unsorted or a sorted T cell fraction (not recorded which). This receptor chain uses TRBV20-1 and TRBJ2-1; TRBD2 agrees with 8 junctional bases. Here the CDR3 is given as CSALALAAYNEQFF. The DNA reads TGCAGTGCCTTGGCACTAGCGGCATACAATGAGCAGTTCTTC.